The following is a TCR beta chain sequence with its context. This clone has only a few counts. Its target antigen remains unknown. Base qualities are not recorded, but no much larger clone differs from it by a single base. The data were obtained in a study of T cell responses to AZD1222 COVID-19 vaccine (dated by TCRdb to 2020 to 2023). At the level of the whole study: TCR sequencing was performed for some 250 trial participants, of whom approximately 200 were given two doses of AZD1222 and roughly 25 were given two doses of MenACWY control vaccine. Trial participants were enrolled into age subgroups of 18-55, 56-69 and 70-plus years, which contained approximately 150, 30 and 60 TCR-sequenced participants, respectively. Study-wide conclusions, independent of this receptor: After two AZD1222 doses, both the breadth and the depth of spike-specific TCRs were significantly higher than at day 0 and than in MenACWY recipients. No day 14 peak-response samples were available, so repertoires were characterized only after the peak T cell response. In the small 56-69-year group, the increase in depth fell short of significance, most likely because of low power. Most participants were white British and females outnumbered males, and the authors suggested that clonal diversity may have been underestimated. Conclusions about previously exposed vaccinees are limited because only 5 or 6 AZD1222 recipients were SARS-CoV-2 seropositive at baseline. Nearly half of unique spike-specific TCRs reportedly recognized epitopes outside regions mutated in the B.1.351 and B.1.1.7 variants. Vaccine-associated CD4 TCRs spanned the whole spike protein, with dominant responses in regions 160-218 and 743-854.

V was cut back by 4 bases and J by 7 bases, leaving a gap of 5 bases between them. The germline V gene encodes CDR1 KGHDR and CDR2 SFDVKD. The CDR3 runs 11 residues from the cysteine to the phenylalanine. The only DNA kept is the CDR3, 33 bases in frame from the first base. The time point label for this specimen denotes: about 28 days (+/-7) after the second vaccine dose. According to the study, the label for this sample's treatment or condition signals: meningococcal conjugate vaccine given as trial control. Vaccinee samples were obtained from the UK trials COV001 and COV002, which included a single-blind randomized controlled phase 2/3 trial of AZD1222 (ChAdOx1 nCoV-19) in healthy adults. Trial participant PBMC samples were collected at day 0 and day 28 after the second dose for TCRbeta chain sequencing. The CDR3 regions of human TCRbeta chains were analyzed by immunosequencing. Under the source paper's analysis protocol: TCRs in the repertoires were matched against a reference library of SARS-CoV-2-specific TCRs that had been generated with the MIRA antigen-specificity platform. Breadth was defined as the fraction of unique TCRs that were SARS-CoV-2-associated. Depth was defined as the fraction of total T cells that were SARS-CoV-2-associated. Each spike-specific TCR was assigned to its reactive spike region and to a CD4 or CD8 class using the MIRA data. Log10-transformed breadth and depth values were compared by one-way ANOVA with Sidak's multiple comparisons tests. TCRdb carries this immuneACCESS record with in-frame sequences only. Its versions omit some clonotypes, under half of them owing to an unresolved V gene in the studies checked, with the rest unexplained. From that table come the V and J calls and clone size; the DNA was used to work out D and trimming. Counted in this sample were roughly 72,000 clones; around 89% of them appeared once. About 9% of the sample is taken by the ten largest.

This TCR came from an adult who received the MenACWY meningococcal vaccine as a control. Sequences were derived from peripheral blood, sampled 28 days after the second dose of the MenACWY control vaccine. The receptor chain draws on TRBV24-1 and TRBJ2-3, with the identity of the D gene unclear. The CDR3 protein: CATSEVNTQYF. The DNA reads TGTGCCACCAGTGAGGTGAATACGCAGTATTTT.